The T cell receptor beta chain under discussion was sequenced for a study of blood T cell repertoires in COVID-19. Study as a whole: Collection of acute and convalescent COVID-19 samples took place in the United States, Italy and Spain. Sources were T cells, B-cell-depleted T cells, or PBMCs; the material itself was cDNA or gDNA.

The V gene's germline CDR1 is LNHNV and CDR2 YYDKDF (reference sequence). The J segment lost 12 bases and the V segment lost 6 bases, leaving 15 bases of the junction unmatched. The CDR3 is made up of 15 amino acids. In the study's own analysis: Amplification from reference gene primers served as the basis for estimated nucleated cell counts. Clones were sequenced by immunoSEQ multiplex PCR, and TCRdb holds only the in-frame ones, with some missing. V, J and clone size are those of that table, while D and trimming were read from the DNA. This repertoire shows 49,000 or so clones, roughly four fifths found once; its top ten account for 7.4%.

This chain connects TRBV15 to TRBJ2-4; TRBD2 agrees at 9 bases. Sample: peripheral blood. The clonotype comes from a man between 60 and 75 years old with active COVID-19. The CDR3 reads CATRGPSGVQGDQYF. For the CDR3, the DNA is TGTGCCACCAGGGGTCCTAGCGGGGTCCAAGGGGATCAGTACTTC.